Presented here are 30 T cell receptor beta chains from one specimen sequenced in a study of T cell repertoires in cytomegalovirus infection. MiXCR, applied by TCRdb to the reads, yields one record per CDR3 protein. The table includes about 260,000 distinct CDR3 sequences, about an eighth detected once. Sequencing was performed on PBMCs. These receptors were taken from a human donor in good health (CMV status not recorded). Some clones in this sample may be carry-over from other donors' samples.

This clonotype was observed a handful of times. The V gene is TRBV10-3, the J gene TRBJ2-1, with D tentatively TRBD1 or TRBD2 (6 bases each). CDR3 length equals 15 residues. Germline loops: CDR1 ENHRY, CDR2 SYGVKD. V was clipped by 6 bases and J by 2 bases, with 14 bases between them. CDR3 bases: TGTGCCATCAGGAGCGGAGGGACAACCTACAATGAGCAGTTCTTC. Amino acids: CAIRSGGTTYNEQFF.

This clonotype was seen at least ten times. The chain has TRBV6-2 or TRBV6-3 and TRBJ1-1; D unclear. CDR3 length equals 15 residues. Germline loops: CDR1 MNHEY, CDR2 SVGEGT. V dropped 0 bases and J dropped 6 bases, with 14 bases sitting between them. The CDR3 loop is CASSYSGAGFAEAFF. In DNA form, the CDR3 reads TGTGCCAGCAGTTACTCAGGCGCCGGGTTCGCTGAAGCTTTCTTT.

V usage is TRBV10-3 and J usage is TRBJ2-7; D is possibly TRBD2 (6 bases). The CDR3 runs 13 residues. V gave up 7 bases and J gave up 6 bases, with 16 bases separating them. Per the germline V gene, CDR1 is ENHRY and CDR2 is SYGVKD. CDR3 nucleotide sequence: TGTGCCATCATGCCTAGTGGAGGGTTCGAGCAGTACTTC. As protein: CAIMPSGGFEQYF.

The chain links TRBV29-1 to TRBJ2-7; 9 positions agree with TRBD2. V shed 6 bases, J shed 0 bases, and the junction held 9 bases outside the gene matches. This CDR3 has 15 amino acids. The germline V gene encodes CDR1 SQVTM and CDR2 ANQGSEA. The CDR3 nucleotides read TGCAGCGTAACCGGACTAGCGCCCAGCTCCTACGAGCAGTACTTC. Its protein product is CSVTGLAPSSYEQYF.

This clonotype was recorded at least ten times. The rearrangement links TRBV7-2 to TRBJ2-3; weak D call: TRBD1 (6 bases). This CDR3 has 13 amino acids. The germline CDR1 and CDR2 sequences are SGHTA and FQGNSA. Trimming removed 5 bases at V and 6 bases at J, with 12 bases between. The CDR3: CASSPRGWDTQYF. For the CDR3, the DNA is TGTGCCAGCAGCCCGAGGGGGTGGGATACGCAGTATTTT.

This clonotype was observed many times. CDR3 protein: CASSLEGRGRRETQYF. The CDR3 region has the DNA TGTGCCAGCAGCTTAGAAGGCCGGGGGAGGAGAGAGACCCAGTACTTC. The chain joins TRBV7-2 to TRBJ2-5; D is possibly TRBD2 (6 bases). Per the germline V gene, CDR1 is SGHTA and CDR2 is FQGNSA. The V and J ends lost 1 base and 4 bases respectively, with 16 bases between them. The CDR3 runs to 16 residues. Combining the CDR3 with reference TRBV7-2 and TRBJ2-5 gives the whole variable domain GAGVSQSPSNKVTEKGKDVELRCDPISGHTALYWYRQSLGQGLEFLIYFQGNSAPDKSGLPSDRFSAERTGGSVSTLTIQRTQQEDSAVYLCASSLEGRGRRETQYFGPGTRLLVL.

The rearrangement links TRBV5-6 to TRBJ2-2, with D possibly TRBD1 on 6 matching bases. The CDR3 is 13 amino acids. The ends were cut back, 6 bases at V and 5 bases at J, with 11 bases in the middle. The V gene's germline CDR1 is SGHDT and CDR2 YYEEEE. The chain's CDR3 is CASKRTETGELFF. The CDR3 region has the DNA TGTGCCAGCAAGAGGACAGAGACCGGGGAGCTGTTTTTT.

The CDR3 DNA reads as TGTGCCAGCAGCCAAGATCCGGGGGGACTCTACGAGCAGTACTTC. Its protein product is CASSQDPGGLYEQYF. V gene TRBV3-1 combines with J gene TRBJ2-7, with 7 bases aligning to TRBD2. Trimming took 0 bases from V and 3 from J; bases not matched to a gene: 5. From germline, CDR1 is LGHDT and CDR2 YNNKEL (reference sequence). The CDR3 contains 15 residues.

This clonotype has a count of ten or more. The chain carries TRBV7-3 and TRBJ2-3, with 8 bases identical to TRBD2. Looked up from germline, CDR1 is SGHTA and CDR2 is FQGTGA. V was pared by 5 bases and J by 1 base, with 8 bases of the junction left unmatched. CDR3 length equals 16 residues. The CDR3 loop is CASSPITSGRTDTQYF. CDR3 nucleotide sequence: TGTGCCAGCAGCCCCATAACTAGCGGACGCACAGATACGCAGTATTTT.

This clonotype has ten or more counts. V gene TRBV7-9 combines with J gene TRBJ1-1, with 8 positions matching TRBD1. This CDR3 region has 15 residues. Germline values: CDR1 SEHNR, CDR2 FQNEAQ (reference sequence). V dropped 1 base and J dropped 5; count of bases not matched to a gene: 6. CDR3 amino acids: CASSLVDRGGTEAFF. CDR3 coding DNA: TGTGCCAGCAGCTTAGTTGACAGGGGAGGAACTGAAGCTTTCTTT.

The chain employs TRBV4-1 and TRBJ1-5, with 10 bases lining up with TRBD1. V shed 1 base, J shed 6 bases, and the junction held 6 bases outside the gene matches. The CDR3 spans 16 residues. The germline gives CDR1 MGHRA, CDR2 YSYEKL. CDR3 sequence reads: CASSQAMGQGSQPQHF. CDR3 nucleotide sequence: TGCGCCAGCAGCCAAGCAATGGGACAGGGGAGTCAGCCCCAGCATTTT.

This clonotype occurred a few times. The chain has TRBV9 and TRBJ2-3; no firm D call. The CDR3 runs 13 residues. Per the germline V gene, CDR1 is SGDLS and CDR2 is YYNGEE. The V end was cut by 3 bases, the J end by 6 bases, with 11 bases between. CDR3 loop: CASSASARDTQYF. The CDR3 nucleotides are TGTGCCAGCAGCGCCAGTGCAAGGGATACGCAGTATTTT.

This clonotype was counted ten times or more. The rearrangement uses TRBV14 and TRBJ1-2; D uncertain. The germline V and J ends were trimmed by 1 base and 8 bases, with 20 bases remaining between them. The CDR3 contains 16 residues. Germline V CDR1 and CDR2: SGHDN, FVKESK. The CDR3 DNA reads as TGTGCCAGCAGCCAAGCTGACGGACCCCGGTCTCGGGGCTACACCTTC. Translated, it gives CASSQADGPRSRGYTF.

The chain carries TRBV5-1 and TRBJ2-1, with a weak D call TRBD1 (5 bases). This CDR3 has 15 amino acids. Germline-derived CDR1 and CDR2 are SGHRS and YFSETQ. The CDR3 DNA sequence: TGCGCACGCAGCTTGCAGGGCGCCGACTTCAATGAGCAGTTCTTC. Translating it yields CARSLQGADFNEQFF.

Details on this clonotype: This sequence may be a read error, since a much larger clone differs from it by one base. This CDR3 fails to terminate in the conserved phenylalanine or tryptophan, so it likely reflects a read error. The chain uses TRBV7-4 and TRBJ1-2; 9 bases fit TRBD1. The V gene's germline CDR1 is SGHVT and CDR2 SQSDAQ. V trimming: 5 bases; J trimming: 5 bases; junction bases outside the gene matches: 9. The CDR3 is 15 residues long. Here the CDR3 DNA reads TGTGCCAGCAGCAAATCGGACAGGGGCGGGTATGGCTACACCTGC. Its protein is CASSKSDRGGYGYTC.

The chain links TRBV18 to TRBJ1-1; no reliable D call. CDR3 length equals 13 residues. The V end was cut by 5 bases, the J end by 1 base, with 8 bases between. CDR1 KGHSH and CDR2 LQKENI come from the germline V gene. The CDR3 region is CASSNWGNTEAFF. CDR3 nucleotide sequence: TGTGCCAGCTCAAACTGGGGGAACACTGAAGCTTTCTTT.

The chain joins TRBV25-1 to TRBJ1-4; D ambiguous. The CDR3 has 14 residues. The V end was cut by 7 bases, the J end by 0 bases, with 9 bases between. Per germline, CDR1 MGHDK and CDR2 SYGVNS. CDR3 region: CASKGAATNEKLFF. CDR3 in DNA: TGTGCCAGCAAAGGTGCAGCAACTAATGAAAAACTGTTTTTT.

This chain joins TRBV5-1 and TRBJ2-1; the D gene is possibly TRBD2 (5 bases). The V end lost 2 bases, the J end lost 6 bases, and 15 bases lay between the germline ends. CDR1 and CDR2 from the germline V gene are SGHRS and YFSETQ. The CDR3 is made up of 15 amino acids. CDR3 loop: CASSLLLPGSNEQFF. The CDR3 region has the DNA TGCGCCAGCAGCTTACTCCTACCGGGGTCCAATGAGCAGTTCTTC.

The sample holds a few counts of this clonotype. The chain links TRBV20-1 to TRBJ2-6; D gene unclear. The CDR3 spans 16 residues. Germline-derived CDR1 and CDR2 are DFQATT and SNEGSKA (reference sequence). V was clipped by 3 bases and J by 4 bases, with 16 bases between them. DNA of the CDR3: TGCAGTGCTAGGGGGTGGCAGGATTCGGGGGCCAACGTCCTGACTTTC. Its protein product is CSARGWQDSGANVLTF.

Note on this clonotype: A junction end diverges from the germline sequence, so it may reflect a read error. The rearrangement links TRBV7-9 to TRBJ1-5; D gene uncertain. The CDR3 runs 13 residues. The germline gives CDR1 SEHNR, CDR2 FQNEAQ (reference sequence). The CDR3 is CASSRTAGQPQDF. The CDR3 bases are TGTGCCAGCAGCAGAACCGCCGGGCAGCCCCAGGATTTT.

Details on this clonotype: Since a much larger clone is just one base distant, this may be a read error. The chain is built from TRBV12-5 and TRBJ1-3, with 8 bases identical to TRBD1. The CDR3 extends over 15 amino acids. Germline-derived CDR1 and CDR2 are LGHNT and FRNRAP. The CDR3 reads CASDLGTGSGNTIYF. The CDR3 bases are TGTGCTAGTGATTTGGGGACAGGCTCTGGAAACACCATATATTTT.

A few counts support this clonotype. V usage is TRBV6-5 and J usage is TRBJ2-3; maybe TRBD1 (5 bases). This CDR3 region has 14 residues. The V gene's germline CDR1 is MNHEY and CDR2 SVGAGI. Trimming shortened V by 6 bases and J by 2 bases, and 12 bases separated the two germline ends. CDR3 sequence reads: CASRTLGLTDTQYF. CDR3 DNA: TGTGCCAGCAGGACATTGGGGCTCACAGATACGCAGTATTTT.

The chain joins TRBV19 to TRBJ2-2, with 8 bases lining up with TRBD2. Per the germline V gene, CDR1 is LNHDA and CDR2 is SQIVND (reference sequence). The length of the CDR3 is 14 residues. The J segment lost 7 bases and the V segment lost 5 bases, leaving 6 bases of the junction unmatched. The chain's CDR3 is CASSGGLVIGELFF. The CDR3 nucleotides read TGTGCCAGTAGTGGGGGACTAGTGATCGGGGAGCTGTTTTTT.

This clonotype was seen at least ten times. The chain uses TRBV28 and TRBJ2-3; the match to TRBD2 covers 10 bases. After removal of 4 bases from V and 1 base from J, the junction contained 8 bases not matched to a gene. The length of the CDR3 is 17 residues. Per the germline V gene, CDR1 is MDHEN and CDR2 is SYDVKM. The CDR3 nucleotides read TGTGCCAGCAGTTGGGCTAGCGGGAGTGGAGGCACAGATACGCAGTATTTT. This encodes CASSWASGSGGTDTQYF.

The sample holds a few counts of this clonotype. This sequence joins TRBV12-3 or TRBV12-4 and TRBJ2-7; TRBD1 matches at 8 bases. CDR3 size: 16 residues. Losses at the gene ends were 7 bases for V and 4 bases for J; bases not matched to a gene: 15. Written as DNA, the CDR3 is TGTGCCAGCAAGACCGCGGGGCAGGGGGCATGGTACGAGCAGTACTTC. Translation: CASKTAGQGAWYEQYF.

Many counts were recorded for this clonotype. CDR3 in DNA: TGTGCCAGCAGCCGATTGACAGGGCCGAACACCGGGGAGCTGTTTTTT. Translation gives CASSRLTGPNTGELFF. This chain links TRBV7-8 with TRBJ2-2; 7 bases are shared with TRBD1. CDR1 is SGHVS and CDR2 is FQNEAQ in the germline V gene. J gave up 0 bases and V 5 bases, and 6 bases lay outside the gene matches. This CDR3 contains 16 residues.

This clonotype has ten or more counts. The chain is built from TRBV28 and TRBJ2-1; the match to TRBD2 covers 13 bases. In germline, CDR1 is MDHEN, CDR2 SYDVKM. CDR3 length equals 20 residues. The V and J ends lost 5 bases and 0 bases, in that order; junction bases with no gene match: 13. CDR3 DNA sequence: TGTGCCAGCAGTCCGACCCCCGGGACTAGCGGGGCGAGCTCCTACAATGAGCAGTTCTTC. It encodes CASSPTPGTSGASSYNEQFF.

This clonotype was picked up many times. The rearrangement links TRBV10-3 to TRBJ1-4; D possibly corresponds to TRBD1 (5 bases). The V end was cut by 2 bases, the J end by 5 bases, with 12 bases between. CDR1 is ENHRY, CDR2 SYGVKD, per germline. This CDR3 contains 15 residues. The DNA of the CDR3 is TGTGCCATCAGTGAGCCCGCCCGGGGGAATGAAAAACTGTTTTTT. Protein sequence: CAISEPARGNEKLFF.

The V and J genes are TRBV10-3 and TRBJ1-3, with 10 bases lining up with TRBD1. The CDR3 is made up of 12 amino acids. V lost 10 bases and J lost 7; bases outside the gene matches: 4. CDR1 and CDR2 (germline): ENHRY, SYGVKD. The CDR3 DNA sequence: TGTGCCACCCGGGACAGGGGTAACACCATATATTTT. It codes for CATRDRGNTIYF.

This clonotype was observed at least ten times. The J gene is TRBJ2-5, the V gene TRBV5-4, with 7 bases matching TRBD2. CDR3 size: 14 residues. With V trimmed by 0 bases and J by 5 bases, 4 bases remained unmatched. Germline assignment: CDR1 SGHNT and CDR2 YYREEE (reference sequence). For the CDR3, the DNA is TGTGCCAGCAGCTTGGCGGGGGGACTGGAGACCCAGTACTTC. Protein: CASSLAGGLETQYF. The entire variable domain, with the rest obtained from reference TRBV5-4 and TRBJ2-5, is as follows: ETGVTQSPTHLIKTRGQQVTLRCSSQSGHNTVSWYQQALGQGPQFIFQYYREEENGRGNFPPRFSGLQFPNYSSELNVNALELDDSALYLCASSLAGGLETQYFGPGTRLLVL.